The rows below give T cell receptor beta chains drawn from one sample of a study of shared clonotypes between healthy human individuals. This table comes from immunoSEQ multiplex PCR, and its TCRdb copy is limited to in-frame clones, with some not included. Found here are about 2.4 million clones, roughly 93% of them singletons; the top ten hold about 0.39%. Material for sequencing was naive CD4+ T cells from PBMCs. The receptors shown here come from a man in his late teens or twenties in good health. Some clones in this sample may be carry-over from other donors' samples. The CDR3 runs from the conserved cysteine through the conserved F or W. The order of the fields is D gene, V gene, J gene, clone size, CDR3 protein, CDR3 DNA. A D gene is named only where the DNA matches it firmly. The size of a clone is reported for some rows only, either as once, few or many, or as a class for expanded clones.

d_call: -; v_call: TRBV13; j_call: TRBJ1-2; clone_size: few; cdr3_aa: CASSLGGSLNGYTF; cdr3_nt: TGTGCCAGCAGCTTAGGAGGGAGTCTCAATGGCTACACCTTC
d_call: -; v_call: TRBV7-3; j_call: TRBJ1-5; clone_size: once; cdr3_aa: CASSLTRNNQPQHF; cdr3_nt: TGTGCCAGCAGCTTAACGCGGAACAATCAGCCCCAGCATTTT
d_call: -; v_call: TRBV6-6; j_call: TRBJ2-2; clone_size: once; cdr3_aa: CASSYSSAGELFF; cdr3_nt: TGTGCCAGCAGTTACTCTTCCGCCGGGGAGCTGTTTTTT
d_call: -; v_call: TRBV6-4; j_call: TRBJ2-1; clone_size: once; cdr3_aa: CASSKTDSRLTHNEQFF; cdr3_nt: TGTGCCAGCAGCAAGACGGACAGTAGATTGACGCACAATGAGCAGTTCTTC
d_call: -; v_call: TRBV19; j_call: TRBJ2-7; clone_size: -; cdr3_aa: CASSPVGSYEQYF; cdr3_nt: TGTGCCAGTAGTCCTGTGGGGTCCTACGAGCAGTACTTC
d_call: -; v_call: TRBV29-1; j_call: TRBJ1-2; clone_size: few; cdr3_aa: CSVVGGQGTEGGYTF; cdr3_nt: TGCAGCGTTGTTGGAGGGCAGGGGACCGAGGGAGGCTACACCTTC
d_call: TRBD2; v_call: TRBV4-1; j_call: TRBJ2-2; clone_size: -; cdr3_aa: CASSSTLAGRVSGELFF; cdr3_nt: TGCGCCAGCAGCTCGACTTTGGCAGGGAGGGTCTCCGGGGAGCTGTTTTTT
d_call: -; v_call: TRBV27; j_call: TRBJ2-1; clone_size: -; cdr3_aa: CASTPTSSYNEQFF; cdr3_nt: TGTGCCAGCACTCCGACCAGCTCCTACAATGAGCAGTTCTTC
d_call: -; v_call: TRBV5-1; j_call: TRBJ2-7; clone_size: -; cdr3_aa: CASSLGGGATGVQYF; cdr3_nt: TGCGCCAGCAGCTTGGGTGGGGGGGCAACTGGTGTGCAGTACTTC
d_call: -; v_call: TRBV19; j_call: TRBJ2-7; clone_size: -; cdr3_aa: CASSIGRPPTGGEQYF; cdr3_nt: TGTGCCAGTAGTATAGGCCGTCCACCCACCGGGGGAGAGCAGTACTTC
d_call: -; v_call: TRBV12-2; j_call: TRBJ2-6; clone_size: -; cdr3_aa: CASRQKGTLDVSGANVLTF; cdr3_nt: TGTGCAAGTCGACAAAAAGGGACCCTGGACGTCTCTGGGGCCAACGTCCTGACTTTC
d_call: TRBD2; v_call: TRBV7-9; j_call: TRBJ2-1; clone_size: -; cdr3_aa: CASRPPRLAGFYNEQFF; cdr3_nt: TGTGCCAGCAGACCACCACGACTAGCGGGATTCTACAATGAGCAGTTCTTC
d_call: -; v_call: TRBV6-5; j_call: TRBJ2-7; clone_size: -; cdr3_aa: CASSLYSRGGYEQYF; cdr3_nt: TGTGCCAGCAGTTTATATTCCAGGGGGGGCTACGAGCAGTACTTC
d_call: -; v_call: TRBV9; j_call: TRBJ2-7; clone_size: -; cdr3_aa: CASSVYGESYEQYF; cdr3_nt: TGTGCCAGCAGCGTCTACGGCGAATCCTACGAGCAGTACTTC
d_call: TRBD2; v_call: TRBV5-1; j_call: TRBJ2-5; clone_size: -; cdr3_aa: CASSLLAGGDQTQYF; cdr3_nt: TGCGCCAGCAGCTTACTAGCGGGGGGCGATCAGACCCAGTACTTC
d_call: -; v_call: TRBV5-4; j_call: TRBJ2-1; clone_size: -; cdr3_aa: CASSLGDTGGDKFF; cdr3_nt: TGTGCCAGCAGCTTGGGAGACACCGGGGGAGACAAGTTCTTC
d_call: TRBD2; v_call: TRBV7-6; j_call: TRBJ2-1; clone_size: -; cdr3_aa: CASSRPLSSGRDNEQFF; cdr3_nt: TGTGCCAGCAGCCGCCCTCTTTCTAGCGGGAGGGACAATGAGCAGTTCTTC
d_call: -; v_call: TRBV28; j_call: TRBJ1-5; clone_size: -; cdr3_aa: CASSLVTNQPQHF; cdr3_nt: TGTGCCAGCAGTTTAGTAACGAATCAGCCCCAGCATTTT
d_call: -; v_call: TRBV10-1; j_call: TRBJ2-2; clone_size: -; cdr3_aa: CASSETGTRVKTGELFF; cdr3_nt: TGCGCCAGCAGCGAGACCGGGACACGGGTAAAAACCGGGGAGCTGTTTTTT
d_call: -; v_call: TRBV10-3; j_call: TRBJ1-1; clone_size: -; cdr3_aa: CAIRDEMGTEAFF; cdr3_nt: TGTGCCATCAGGGATGAGATGGGAACTGAAGCTTTCTTT
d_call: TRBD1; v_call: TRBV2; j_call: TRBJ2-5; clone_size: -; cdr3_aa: CASSPDREETQYF; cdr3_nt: TGTGCCAGCAGCCCGGACAGGGAAGAGACCCAGTACTTC
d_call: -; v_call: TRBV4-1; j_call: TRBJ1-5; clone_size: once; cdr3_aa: CASSRVLYRVGGRNQPQHF; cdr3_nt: TGCGCCAGCAGCCGGGTTCTGTACCGGGTGGGAGGCCGCAATCAGCCCCAGCATTTT
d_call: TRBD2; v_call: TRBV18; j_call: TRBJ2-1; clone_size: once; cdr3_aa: CASSPQGTSSYNEQFF; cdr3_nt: TGTGCCAGCTCACCCCAGGGGACTAGCTCCTACAATGAGCAGTTCTTC
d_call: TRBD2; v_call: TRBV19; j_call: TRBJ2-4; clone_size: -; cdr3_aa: CASSIVSPTAGVSQYF; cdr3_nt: TGTGCCAGTAGTATAGTGTCACCCACTGCGGGAGTCAGTCAGTACTTC
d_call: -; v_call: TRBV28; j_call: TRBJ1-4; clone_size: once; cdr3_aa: CASFQGVGEKLFF; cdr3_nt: TGTGCCAGCTTCCAGGGTGTCGGTGAAAAACTGTTTTTT
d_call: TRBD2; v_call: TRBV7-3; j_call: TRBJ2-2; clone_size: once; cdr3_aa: CASSVTSSANTGELFF; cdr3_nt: TGTGCCAGCAGCGTGACTAGCTCTGCGAACACCGGGGAGCTGTTTTTT
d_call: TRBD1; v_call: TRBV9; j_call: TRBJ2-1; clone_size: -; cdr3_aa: CASSTRQGGDEQFF; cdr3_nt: TGTGCCAGCAGCACCCGACAGGGGGGCGATGAGCAGTTCTTC
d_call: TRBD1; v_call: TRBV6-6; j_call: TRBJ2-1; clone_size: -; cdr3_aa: CASRGQGTQYNEQFF; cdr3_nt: TGTGCCAGCAGGGGACAGGGGACCCAATACAATGAGCAGTTCTTC
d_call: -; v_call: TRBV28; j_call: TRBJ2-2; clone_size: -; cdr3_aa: CASSSGTATGELFF; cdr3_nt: TGTGCCAGCAGTTCCGGGACGGCTACCGGGGAGCTGTTTTTT
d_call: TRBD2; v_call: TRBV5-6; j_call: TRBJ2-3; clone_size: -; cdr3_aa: CASSLALAGKDTQYF; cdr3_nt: TGTGCCAGCAGCTTGGCGCTAGCGGGGAAAGATACGCAGTATTTT
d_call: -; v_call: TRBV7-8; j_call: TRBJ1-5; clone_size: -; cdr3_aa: CASSRLSVKIEGNQPQHF; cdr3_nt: TGTGCCAGCAGCCGCCTGTCAGTAAAAATCGAAGGCAATCAGCCCCAGCATTTT
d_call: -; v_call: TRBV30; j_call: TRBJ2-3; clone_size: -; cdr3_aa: CAWRGAGDTQYF; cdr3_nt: TGTGCCTGGAGGGGGGCCGGAGATACGCAGTATTTT
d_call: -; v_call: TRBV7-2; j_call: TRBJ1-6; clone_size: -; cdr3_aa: CASSLVGGNSPLHF; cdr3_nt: TGTGCCAGCAGCTTAGTTGGGGGGAATTCACCCCTCCACTTT
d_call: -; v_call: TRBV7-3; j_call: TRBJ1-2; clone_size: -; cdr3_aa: CASTPTPGYGYTF; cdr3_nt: TGTGCCAGCACCCCTACTCCGGGCTATGGCTACACCTTC
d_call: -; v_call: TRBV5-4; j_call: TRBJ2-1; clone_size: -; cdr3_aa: CASSWIADNEQFF; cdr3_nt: TGTGCCAGCAGCTGGATCGCAGACAATGAGCAGTTCTTC
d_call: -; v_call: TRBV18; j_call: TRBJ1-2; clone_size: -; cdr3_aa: CASSPDRIGDYGYTF; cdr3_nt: TGTGCCAGCTCACCCGACAGGATAGGTGACTATGGCTACACCTTC
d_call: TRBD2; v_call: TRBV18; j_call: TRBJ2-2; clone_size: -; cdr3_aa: CASSPPPYGLAENTGELFF; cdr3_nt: TGTGCCAGCTCACCACCGCCCTACGGACTAGCCGAGAACACCGGGGAGCTGTTTTTT
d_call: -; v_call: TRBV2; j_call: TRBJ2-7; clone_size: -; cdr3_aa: CASSPRTPSYEQYF; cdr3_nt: TGTGCCAGCAGTCCTAGGACACCCTCCTACGAGCAGTACTTC
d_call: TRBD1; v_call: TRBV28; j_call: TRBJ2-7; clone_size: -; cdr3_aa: CASSLWLGTGGDEQYF; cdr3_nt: TGTGCCAGCAGTTTATGGTTAGGGACAGGGGGTGACGAGCAGTACTTC
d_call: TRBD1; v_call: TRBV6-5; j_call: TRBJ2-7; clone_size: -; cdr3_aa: CASGSIRGQGASEQYF; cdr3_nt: TGTGCCAGCGGTTCCATCCGGGGACAGGGGGCCTCTGAGCAGTACTTC
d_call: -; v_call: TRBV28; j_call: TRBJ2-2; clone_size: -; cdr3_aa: CASSSGTGELFF; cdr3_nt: TGTGCCAGCAGTTCTGGGACCGGGGAGCTGTTTTTT
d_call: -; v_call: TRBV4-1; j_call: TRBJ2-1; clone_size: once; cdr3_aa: CASSQEPSSSYNEQFF; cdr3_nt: TGCGCCAGCAGCCAAGAGCCCAGTAGCTCCTACAATGAGCAGTTCTTC
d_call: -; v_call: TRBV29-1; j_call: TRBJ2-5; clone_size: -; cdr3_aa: CSVASPVGFMTQYF; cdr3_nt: TGCAGCGTTGCTAGCCCGGTTGGGTTTATGACCCAGTACTTC
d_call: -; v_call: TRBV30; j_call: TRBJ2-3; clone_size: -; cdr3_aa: CAWTSLPGPTVLYF; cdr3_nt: TGTGCCTGGACAAGTCTACCGGGTCCCACAGTGCTGTATTTT
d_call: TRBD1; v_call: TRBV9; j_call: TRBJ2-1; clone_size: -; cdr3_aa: CASRRETGGEQFF; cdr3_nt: TGTGCCAGCAGGCGCGAAACAGGGGGTGAGCAGTTCTTC
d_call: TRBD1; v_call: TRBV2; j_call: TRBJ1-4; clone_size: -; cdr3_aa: CASSASTGGTNEKLFF; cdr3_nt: TGTGCCAGCAGCGCTTCGACAGGGGGCACTAATGAAAAACTGTTTTTT
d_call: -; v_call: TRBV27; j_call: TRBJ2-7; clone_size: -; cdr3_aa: CASSLGLGPYEQYF; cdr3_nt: TGTGCCAGCAGTTTAGGCCTAGGGCCCTACGAGCAGTACTTC
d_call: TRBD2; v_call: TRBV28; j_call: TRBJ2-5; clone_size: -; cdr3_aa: CASSLWPTSGVAQETQYF; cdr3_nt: TGTGCCAGCAGTTTATGGCCCACTAGCGGGGTGGCCCAAGAGACCCAGTACTTC
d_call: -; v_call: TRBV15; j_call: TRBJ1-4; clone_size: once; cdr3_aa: CATSSPVGGTNEKLFF; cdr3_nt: TGTGCCACCAGCAGTCCCGTGGGGGGAACTAATGAAAAACTGTTTTTT
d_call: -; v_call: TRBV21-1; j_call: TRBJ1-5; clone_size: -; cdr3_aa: CASSKWSPYCQGWILMQYQPQHF; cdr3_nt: TGTGCCAGCAGCAAATGGAGCCCATACTGCCAGGGGTGGATTCTGATGCAATATCAGCCCCAGCATTTT
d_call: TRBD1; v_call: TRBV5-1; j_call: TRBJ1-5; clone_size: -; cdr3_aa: CASRSTGDRNQPQHF; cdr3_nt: TGCGCCAGCCGGTCGACAGGGGACCGCAATCAGCCCCAGCATTTT
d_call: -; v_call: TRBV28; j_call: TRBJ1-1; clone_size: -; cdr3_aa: CASSPRWSEAFF; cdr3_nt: TGTGCCAGCAGTCCCCGCTGGTCTGAAGCTTTCTTT
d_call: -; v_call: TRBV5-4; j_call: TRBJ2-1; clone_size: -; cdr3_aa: CASSTDHSGTSYNEQFF; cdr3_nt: TGTGCCAGCAGCACCGACCACTCCGGGACCTCCTACAATGAGCAGTTCTTC
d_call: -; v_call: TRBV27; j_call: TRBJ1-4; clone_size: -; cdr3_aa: CASSLSLYRLGEKLFF; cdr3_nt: -
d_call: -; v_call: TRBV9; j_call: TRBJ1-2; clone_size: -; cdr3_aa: CASSVEQGSYGYTF; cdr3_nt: TGTGCCAGCAGCGTAGAGCAGGGAAGCTATGGCTACACCTTC
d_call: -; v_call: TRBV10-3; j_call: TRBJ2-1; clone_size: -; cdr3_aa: CAISEVASANEQFF; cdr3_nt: TGTGCCATCAGTGAGGTTGCTAGCGCCAATGAGCAGTTCTTC
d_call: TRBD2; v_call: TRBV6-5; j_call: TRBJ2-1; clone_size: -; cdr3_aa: CASTRLAGSRDEQFF; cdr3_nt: TGTGCCAGCACCCGACTAGCGGGGTCGCGGGATGAGCAGTTCTTC